This T cell receptor (beta chain) was documented in a study of T cells in Graves' hyperthyroidism and ophthalmopathy (dated by TCRdb to about 2019). With regard to the full study: TCR V-J signatures able to tell the groups apart were searched for in a discovery cohort of some 97 patients, of whom 43 had Graves' ophthalmopathy and 55 to 65 had stable Graves' hyperthyroidism. Prospective prediction of ophthalmopathy was tested in an independent validation cohort consisting of fewer than 20 hyperthyroidism patients and some 16 patients who later progressed to ophthalmopathy. The approximately 100 discovery patients were randomly divided into training and test sets at a 7:3 ratio. In addition, the study compared T-cell repertoires in thyroid tissue and in blood from roughly six Graves' hyperthyroidism patients. Once sampling was done, hyperthyroidism patients were given methimazole at a starting dose of 30 mg daily, whereas ophthalmopathy patients were given high-dose intravenous methylprednisolone. According to the paper, TCR Vbeta CDR3 sequencing was carried out on about 140 peripheral blood samples, which came from 40 to 45 ophthalmopathy, around 75 hyperthyroidism and roughly 17 progressor patients. Here is what the overall study found, with its caveats: In validation, progression to ophthalmopathy was predicted by the model with 70.59% sensitivity and 72.22% specificity, a median of about 6 months before onset. A model built on a 13 V-J signature distinguished ophthalmopathy from stable hyperthyroidism, reaching 85% to 90% sensitivity and about 81% specificity in cross-validation and 80%/75% in testing. Most expanded thyroid clonotypes (frequency above 0.001) were also detected in blood, a finding suggesting that blood repertoires may reflect thyroid immune responses. No statistical method was used to fix the sample size in advance, and group allocation was not hidden from the investigators.

The study excluded patients with uncontrolled infections, other autoimmune diseases, pregnancy or lactation. Diagnoses relied on clinical symptoms, serum thyroxine and TRAb, thyroid ultrasound and orbital computed tomography. Trizol reagent was used to extract total RNA, and RNA quality was then checked on an Agilent 2100 Bioanalyzer. TCR beta CDR3 regions were amplified from RNA transcripts. The TCR CDR3 was subjected to a first round of RT-PCR using the HTBI primer set and the Qiagen OneStep RT-PCR kit. Libraries were constructed in a second round of multiplex PCR, after which size selection and purification were performed. Sequencing of the libraries was done on an Illumina HiSeq2000 using paired-end 100 bp reads. As for the authors' bioinformatics: Raw data were processed with SOAPnuke, discarding reads with adapters, uncalled bases, mean Phred below 15, or no exact constant-primer or identifier match. COPE v1.2.5 was used to merge the high-quality paired reads, and each unique nucleotide sequence was defined as a clonotype. Clonotypes were aligned to IMGT TRBV, TRBD and TRBJ reference segments using MiTCR v1.1. The analysis was restricted to V-J combinations with a frequency above 0.0001, which together covered roughly 99% of the repertoires. A TCS score was defined as the ratio of F50 (clonal expansion) to E x V (chaos), with BLOSUM62-based TCRdist applied between CDR3 peptides within each V-J. Welch's t-statistics and random forest reduced 514 V-J features to 13, which were used in a naive Bayes classifier (R e1071). The Morisita-Horn index was used to measure how similar the thyroid and blood repertoires were. TCRdb passed the public sequencing reads through fastp at Q25 and MiXCR, retaining productive beta sequences. CDR3 protein sequences are deduplicated, and each keeps its most common genes and DNA. These V and J calls derive from TCRdb rather than the authors' analysis. The sample includes more than 500,000 distinct CDR3 sequences, with 35% to 55% observed a single time. The top ten hold roughly 19% of the sample.

This clonotype has a handful of counts. What this receptor recognizes is not known. Per-base quality was not reported, and no clone a single base away is much larger than it. From the germline V gene, CDR1 is SQVTM and CDR2 is ANQGSEA. From its cysteine to its phenylalanine, the CDR3 spans 13 amino acids. The retained sequence is limited to the CDR3, 39 bases, with the frame set at the first base. The V end loses 4 bases and the J end loses 1 base, and a stretch of 10 bases separates them. The V and J genes are TRBV29-1 and TRBJ2-5; the D gene remains uncertain. The sample comprised peripheral blood or thyroid tissue (not recorded which). The TCR sequence derives from an adult woman with Graves' disease, either hyperthyroidism or ophthalmopathy (not recorded which). The CDR3 is CSVALAAQETQYF. The nucleotide sequence reads TGCAGCGTTGCTCTCGCGGCCCAAGAGACCCAGTACTTC.